This record looks at one T cell receptor (beta chain) sequence and its context. This clonotype was found many times. Its antigen is unknown. The record has no base qualities; no much larger clone is one base away. The instrument given in TCRdb is Illumina HiSeq 2500. TCR beta libraries were prepared by quantitative 5'-RACE with molecular barcodes. Concerning the study's data processing: To identify disease-linked TCR variants, a new computational method was used, one built on a probabilistic model of VDJ rearrangement. Clones were called with MiXCR by TCRdb after fastp trimmed the public reads at Q25, and only in-frame beta chains were retained. All rows with the same CDR3 protein become a single entry with the most common DNA and genes. In this record, the V and J calls reflect TCRdb's handling and not the investigators' own analysis. Across this sample there are a few hundred thousand distinct CDR3 sequences, with approximately 10% seen only once. Of the sample, around 8.4% is held by the ten largest clones.

This sample was taken from a study of CD8 T cells in ankylosing spondylitis (dated by TCRdb to the late 2010s). Looking at the study overall: The study set out to find disease-linked TCR variants by profiling T cell receptor beta repertoires in ankylosing spondylitis patients and healthy donors. Samples of peripheral blood were taken, and for ankylosing spondylitis patients, synovial fluid was collected as well. The full study cohort was made up of approximately 24 ankylosing spondylitis patients and some 100 healthy donors. The paper as a whole reports these results and caveats: The disease-linked clones showed a CD8+ phenotype and occurred at relatively low frequencies in peripheral blood. Some motif variants had previously been reported in the synovial fluid and blood of reactive arthritis patients, which suggests shared mechanisms of disease initiation. The disease-linked clones were reported to be significantly enriched in matched synovial fluid samples from ankylosing spondylitis patients. Blood from ankylosing spondylitis patients appeared to be characterized by a TCR beta motif composed of eight or nine highly homologous amino acid variants.

The TCR originated in a female donor with ankylosing spondylitis or in good health (not recorded which). The source material was blood, either unsorted or a sorted T cell fraction (not recorded which).

The CDR3 reads CASSGAASVSYEQYF. The sequenced DNA is TGTGCCAGCAGTGGCGCGGCTTCCGTCTCCTACGAGCAGTACTTC. Recombination connected TRBV27 to TRBJ2-7; the D gene is unclear. CDR1 MNHEY and CDR2 SMNVEV are derived from the germline V gene (reference sequence). Trimming at the junction amounts to 5 bases on V and 0 bases on J, and the germline ends lie 14 bases apart. The CDR3, cysteine through phenylalanine, is 15 amino acids long. Left in the record is the CDR3 DNA by itself, 45 bases read in frame from the first base.